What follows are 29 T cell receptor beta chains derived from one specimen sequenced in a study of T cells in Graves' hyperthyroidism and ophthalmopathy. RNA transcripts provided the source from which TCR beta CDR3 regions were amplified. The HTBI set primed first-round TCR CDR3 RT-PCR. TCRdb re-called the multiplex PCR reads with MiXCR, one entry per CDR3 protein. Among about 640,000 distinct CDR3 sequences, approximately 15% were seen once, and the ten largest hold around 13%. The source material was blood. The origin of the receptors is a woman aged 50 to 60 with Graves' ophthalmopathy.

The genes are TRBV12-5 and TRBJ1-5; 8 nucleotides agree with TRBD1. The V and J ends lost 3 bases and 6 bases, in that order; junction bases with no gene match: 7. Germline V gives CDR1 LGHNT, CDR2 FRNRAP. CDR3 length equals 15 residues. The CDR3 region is CASGFWAGGLQPQHF. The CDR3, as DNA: TGTGCTAGTGGTTTTTGGGCAGGGGGCCTTCAGCCCCAGCATTTT. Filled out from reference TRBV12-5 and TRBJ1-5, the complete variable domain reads DARVTQTPRHKVTEMGQEVTMRCQPILGHNTVFWYRQTMMQGLELLAYFRNRAPLDDSGMPKDRFSAEMPDATLATLKIQPSEPRDSAVYFCASGFWAGGLQPQHFGDGTRLSIL.

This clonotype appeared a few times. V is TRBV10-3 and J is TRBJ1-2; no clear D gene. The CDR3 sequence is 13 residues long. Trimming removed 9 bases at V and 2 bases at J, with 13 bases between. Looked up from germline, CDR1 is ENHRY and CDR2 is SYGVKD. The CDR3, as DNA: TGTGCCATACAACGTCAGGAGAACTATGGCTACACCTTC. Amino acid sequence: CAIQRQENYGYTF.

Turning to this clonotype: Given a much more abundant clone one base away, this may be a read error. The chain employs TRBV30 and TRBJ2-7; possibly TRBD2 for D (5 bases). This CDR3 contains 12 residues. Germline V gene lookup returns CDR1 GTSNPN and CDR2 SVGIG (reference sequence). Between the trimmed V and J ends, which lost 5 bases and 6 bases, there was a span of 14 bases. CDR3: CAWQRRGLEQYF. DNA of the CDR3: TGTGCCTGGCAGAGACGGGGTCTCGAGCAGTACTTC.

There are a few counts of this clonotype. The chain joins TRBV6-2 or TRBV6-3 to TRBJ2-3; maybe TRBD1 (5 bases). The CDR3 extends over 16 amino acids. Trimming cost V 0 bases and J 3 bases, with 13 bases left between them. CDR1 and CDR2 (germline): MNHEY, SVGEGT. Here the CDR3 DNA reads TGTGCCAGCAGTTACTCTCTCAGGGTGATGACAGATACGCAGTATTTT. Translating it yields CASSYSLRVMTDTQYF.

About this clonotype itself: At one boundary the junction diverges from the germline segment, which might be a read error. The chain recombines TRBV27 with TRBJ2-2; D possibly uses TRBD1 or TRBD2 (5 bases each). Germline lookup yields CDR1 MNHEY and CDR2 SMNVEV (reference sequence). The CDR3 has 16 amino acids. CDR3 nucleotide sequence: TGTGCCAGCAGAAAGACGGGACGCCAAAACACCGGAGAGCTGTTTTTT. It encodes CASRKTGRQNTGELFF.

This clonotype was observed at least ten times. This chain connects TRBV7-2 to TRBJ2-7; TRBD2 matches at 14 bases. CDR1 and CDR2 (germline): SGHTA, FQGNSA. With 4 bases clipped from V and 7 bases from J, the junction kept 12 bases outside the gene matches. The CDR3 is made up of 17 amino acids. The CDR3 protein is CASSSGLAGGRLMEQYF. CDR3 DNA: TGTGCCAGCAGCTCCGGACTAGCGGGAGGCCGATTAATGGAGCAGTACTTC.

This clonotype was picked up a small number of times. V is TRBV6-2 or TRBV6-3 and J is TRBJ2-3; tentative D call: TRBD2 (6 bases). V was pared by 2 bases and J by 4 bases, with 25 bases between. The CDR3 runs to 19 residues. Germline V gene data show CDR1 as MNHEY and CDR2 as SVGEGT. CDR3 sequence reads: CASSYHYERLVRSADTQYF. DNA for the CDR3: TGTGCCAGCAGTTACCACTACGAAAGACTAGTTAGGAGCGCAGATACGCAGTATTTT.

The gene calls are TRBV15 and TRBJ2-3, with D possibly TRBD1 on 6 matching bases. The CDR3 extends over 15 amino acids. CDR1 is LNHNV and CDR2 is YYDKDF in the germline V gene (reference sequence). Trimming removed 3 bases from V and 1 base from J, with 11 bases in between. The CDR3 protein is CATSSSGAGTDTQYF. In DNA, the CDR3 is TGTGCCACCAGCAGCTCAGGGGCCGGCACAGATACGCAGTATTTT. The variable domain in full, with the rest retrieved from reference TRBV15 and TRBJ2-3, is DAMVIQNPRYQVTQFGKPVTLSCSQTLNHNVMYWYQQKSSQAPKLLFHYYDKDFNNEADTPDNFQSRRPNTSFCFLDIRSPGLGDTAMYLCATSSSGAGTDTQYFGPGTRLTVL.

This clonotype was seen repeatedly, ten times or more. CDR3 sequence: CASLSPVSRYEQYF. The DNA for the CDR3 is TGTGCCAGCCTCTCCCCGGTATCCCGCTACGAGCAGTACTTC. This rearrangement joins TRBV28 to TRBJ2-7; D call uncertain. The V end was cut by 8 bases, the J end by 3 bases, with 17 bases between. This CDR3 has 14 amino acids. Germline V gene data show CDR1 as MDHEN and CDR2 as SYDVKM.

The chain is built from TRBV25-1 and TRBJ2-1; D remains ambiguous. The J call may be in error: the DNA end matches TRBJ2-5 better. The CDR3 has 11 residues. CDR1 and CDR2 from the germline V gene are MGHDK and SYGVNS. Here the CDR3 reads CASSDPATQYF. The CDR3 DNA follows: TGTGCCAGCAGTGACCCAGCGACCCAGTACTTC.

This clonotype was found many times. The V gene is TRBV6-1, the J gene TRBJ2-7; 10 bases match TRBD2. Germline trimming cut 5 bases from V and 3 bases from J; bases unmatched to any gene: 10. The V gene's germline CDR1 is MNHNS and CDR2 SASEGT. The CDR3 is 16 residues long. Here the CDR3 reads CASSRRKAGGHYEQYF. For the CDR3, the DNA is TGTGCCAGCAGTAGACGCAAAGCGGGAGGGCACTACGAGCAGTACTTC.

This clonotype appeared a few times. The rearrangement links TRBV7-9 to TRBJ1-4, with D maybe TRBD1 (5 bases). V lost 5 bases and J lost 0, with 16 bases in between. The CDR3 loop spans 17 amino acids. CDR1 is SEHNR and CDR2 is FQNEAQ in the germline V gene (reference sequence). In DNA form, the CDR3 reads TGTGCCAGCAGCCCATTCGGGGCCTATGCAACTAATGAAAAACTGTTTTTT. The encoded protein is CASSPFGAYATNEKLFF.

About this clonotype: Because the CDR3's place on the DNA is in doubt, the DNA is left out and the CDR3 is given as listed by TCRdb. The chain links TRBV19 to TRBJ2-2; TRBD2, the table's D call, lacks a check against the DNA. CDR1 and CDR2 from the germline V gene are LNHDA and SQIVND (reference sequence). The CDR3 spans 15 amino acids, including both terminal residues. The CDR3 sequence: CASSITSGRTGELFF.

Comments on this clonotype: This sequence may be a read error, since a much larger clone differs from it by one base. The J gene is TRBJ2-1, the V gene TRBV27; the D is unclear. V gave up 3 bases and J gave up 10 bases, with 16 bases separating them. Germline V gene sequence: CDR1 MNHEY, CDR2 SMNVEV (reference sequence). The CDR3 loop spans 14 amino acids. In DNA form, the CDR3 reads TGTGCCAGCAGTTTGAGAGGATTTACCGGGGAGCAGTTCTTC. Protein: CASSLRGFTGEQFF.

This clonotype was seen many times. The CDR3 reads CASSPLAVHSTDTQYF. The DNA of the CDR3 is TGTGCCAGCAGCCCGCTGGCGGTACATAGCACAGATACGCAGTATTTT. The V gene is TRBV7-2, the J gene TRBJ2-3, with unresolved D. Germline V gene sequence: CDR1 SGHTA, CDR2 FQGNSA. The CDR3 runs 16 residues. The V gene lost 5 bases and the J gene lost 0 bases, with 15 bases spanning the gap.

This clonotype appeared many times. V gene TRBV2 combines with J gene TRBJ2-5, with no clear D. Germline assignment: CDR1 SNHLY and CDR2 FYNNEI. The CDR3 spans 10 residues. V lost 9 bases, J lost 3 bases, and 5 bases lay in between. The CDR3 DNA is TGTGCCAGTTCTGAAGAGACCCAGTACTTC. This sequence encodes CASSEETQYF.

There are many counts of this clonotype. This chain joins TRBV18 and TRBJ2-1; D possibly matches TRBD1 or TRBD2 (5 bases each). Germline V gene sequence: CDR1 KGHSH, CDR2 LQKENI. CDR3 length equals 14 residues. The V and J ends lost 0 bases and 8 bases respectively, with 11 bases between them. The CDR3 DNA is TGTGCCAGCTCACCACCCGGGGCAATAGATGAGCAGTTCTTC. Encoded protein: CASSPPGAIDEQFF.

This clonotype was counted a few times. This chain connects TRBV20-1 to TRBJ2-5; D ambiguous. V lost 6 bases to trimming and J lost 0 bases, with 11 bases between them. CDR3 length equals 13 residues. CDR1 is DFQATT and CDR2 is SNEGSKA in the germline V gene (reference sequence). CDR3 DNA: TGCAGTGCACCACTTAGGTACCAAGAGACCCAGTACTTC. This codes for CSAPLRYQETQYF.

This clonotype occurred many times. The CDR3 DNA reads TGTGCCAGCAGTTTCTACAGGGCCGGCTATGGCTACACCTTC. Protein: CASSFYRAGYGYTF. The J gene is TRBJ1-2, the V gene TRBV28, with D possibly matching TRBD1 (6 bases). The length of the CDR3 is 14 residues. Germline CDR1 reads MDHEN; CDR2 reads SYDVKM. With 3 bases removed from V and 4 bases from J, the gap between germline ends came to 12 bases.

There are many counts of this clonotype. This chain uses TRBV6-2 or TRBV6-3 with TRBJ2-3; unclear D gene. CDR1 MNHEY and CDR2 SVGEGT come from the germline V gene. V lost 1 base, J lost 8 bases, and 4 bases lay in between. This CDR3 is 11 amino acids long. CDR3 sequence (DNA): TGTGCCAGCAGTTACTTCGGTACGCAGTATTTT. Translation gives CASSYFGTQYF.

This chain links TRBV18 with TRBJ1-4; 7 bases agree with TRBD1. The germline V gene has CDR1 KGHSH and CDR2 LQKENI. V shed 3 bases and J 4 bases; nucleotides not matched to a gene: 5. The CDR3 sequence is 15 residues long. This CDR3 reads CASSPGQTINEKLFF. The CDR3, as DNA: TGTGCCAGCTCACCGGGACAGACCATTAATGAAAAACTGTTTTTT. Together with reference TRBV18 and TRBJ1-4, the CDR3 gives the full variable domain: NAGVMQNPRHLVRRRGQEARLRCSPMKGHSHVYWYRQLPEEGLKFMVYLQKENIIDESGMPKERFSAEFPKEGPSILRIQQVVRGDSAAYFCASSPGQTINEKLFFGSGTQLSVL.

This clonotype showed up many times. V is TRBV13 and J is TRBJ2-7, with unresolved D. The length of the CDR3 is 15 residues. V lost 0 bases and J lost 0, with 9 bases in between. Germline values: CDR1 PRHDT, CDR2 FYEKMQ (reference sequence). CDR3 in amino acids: CASSLGDGSSYEQYF. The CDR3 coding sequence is TGTGCCAGCAGCTTAGGGGACGGAAGCTCCTACGAGCAGTACTTC.

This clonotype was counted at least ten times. CDR3 coding DNA: TGTGCCACCAGTGATACCCGGGCTAGCGGATACACCGGGGAGCTGTTTTTT. It translates to CATSDTRASGYTGELFF. The chain has TRBV24-1 and TRBJ2-2, with 7 bases aligning to TRBD2. Germline CDR1 reads KGHDR; CDR2 reads SFDVKD. There are 17 residues in the CDR3. J was trimmed by 3 bases and V by 3 bases; bases with no gene match: 9.

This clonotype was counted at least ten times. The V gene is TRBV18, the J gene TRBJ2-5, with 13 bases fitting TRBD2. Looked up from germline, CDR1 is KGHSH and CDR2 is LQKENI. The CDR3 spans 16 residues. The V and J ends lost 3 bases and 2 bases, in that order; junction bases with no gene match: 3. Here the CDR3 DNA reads TGTGCCAGCTCACCTCCGGGACTAGCGGGGCAAGAGACCCAGTACTTC. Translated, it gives CASSPPGLAGQETQYF.

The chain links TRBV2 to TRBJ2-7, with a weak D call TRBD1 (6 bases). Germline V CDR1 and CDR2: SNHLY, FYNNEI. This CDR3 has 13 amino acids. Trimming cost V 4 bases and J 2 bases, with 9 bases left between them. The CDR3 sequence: CASSGTVAYEQYF. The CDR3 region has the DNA TGTGCCAGCAGTGGGACAGTAGCCTACGAGCAGTACTTC.

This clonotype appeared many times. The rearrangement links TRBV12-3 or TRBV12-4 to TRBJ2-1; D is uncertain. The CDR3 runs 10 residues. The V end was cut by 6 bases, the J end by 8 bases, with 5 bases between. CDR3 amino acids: CASSRYEQFF. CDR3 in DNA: TGTGCCAGCAGCCGATATGAGCAGTTCTTC.

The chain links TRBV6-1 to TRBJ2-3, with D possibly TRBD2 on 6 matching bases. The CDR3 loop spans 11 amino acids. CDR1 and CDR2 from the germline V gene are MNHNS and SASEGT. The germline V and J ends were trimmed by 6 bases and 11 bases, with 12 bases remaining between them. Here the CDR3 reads CASREGLRQYF. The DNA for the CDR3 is TGTGCCAGCAGGGAGGGGCTTAGGCAGTATTTT.

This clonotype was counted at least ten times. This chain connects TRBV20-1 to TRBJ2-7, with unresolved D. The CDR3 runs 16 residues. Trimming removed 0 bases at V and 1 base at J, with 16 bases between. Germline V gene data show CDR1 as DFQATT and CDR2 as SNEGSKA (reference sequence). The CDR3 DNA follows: TGCAGTGCTAGAGAAGGTGGCGCGAGAGGATCCTACGAGCAGTACTTC. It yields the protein CSAREGGARGSYEQYF.

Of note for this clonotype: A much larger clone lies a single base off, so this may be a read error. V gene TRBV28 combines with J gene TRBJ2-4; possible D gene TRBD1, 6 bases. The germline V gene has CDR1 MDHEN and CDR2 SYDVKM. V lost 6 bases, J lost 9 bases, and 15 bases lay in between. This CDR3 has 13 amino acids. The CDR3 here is CASRPTGGSIQYF. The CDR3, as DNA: TGTGCCAGCAGGCCGACAGGAGGAAGCATTCAGTACTTC. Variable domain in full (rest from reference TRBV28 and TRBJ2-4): DVKVTQSSRYLVKRTGEKVFLECVQDMDHENMFWYRQDPGLGLRLIYFSYDVKMKEKGDIPEGYSVSREKKERFSLILESASTNQTSMYLCASRPTGGSIQYFGAGTRLSVL.